These 32 T cell receptor beta chains were all obtained from the same sample, sequenced in a study of T-cell reconstitution after alpha-beta-depleted transplantation in children. Using unique molecular identifiers, the investigators prepared the TCRbeta library. MiXCR, run by TCRdb on the PCR reads, gives a single entry per CDR3 protein. The sample consists of about 230,000 distinct CDR3 sequences, approximately 9.7% of them appearing once. Specimen: PBMCs from the stem cell graft donor, collected from the stem cell graft. These TCRs come from a human donor who donated a stem cell graft to a child with SCID.

The chain recombines TRBV18 with TRBJ1-1; no clear D. The CDR3 extends over 15 amino acids. Trimming cost V 3 bases and J 5 bases, with 16 bases left between them. The germline gives CDR1 KGHSH, CDR2 LQKENI. The CDR3 DNA follows: TGTGCCAGCTCACCGCGTAGGATCGTGGGGACTGAAGCTTTCTTT. This encodes CASSPRRIVGTEAFF.

This clonotype was picked up a small number of times. The chain carries TRBV3-1 and TRBJ1-2; 9 bases are a match to TRBD1. With V trimmed by 4 bases and J by 6 bases, 3 bases remained unmatched. Germline V lookup: CDR1 LGHDT, CDR2 YNNKEL (reference sequence). The CDR3 runs to 13 residues. The DNA of the CDR3 is TGTGCCAGCAGCCCTAGGACAGGGGATGGCTACACCTTC. It specifies CASSPRTGDGYTF.

This clonotype was seen ten or more times. This rearrangement joins TRBV27 to TRBJ2-3, with D perhaps matching TRBD2 (7 bases). Germline V gene sequence: CDR1 MNHEY, CDR2 SMNVEV (reference sequence). V was shortened by 3 bases and J by 5 bases, with 21 bases between the two germline ends. The CDR3 is made up of 17 amino acids. DNA of the CDR3: TGTGCCAGCAGTTTCCTAGGGGGGGACTCCTTCGAAGATACGCAGTATTTT. Amino acid sequence: CASSFLGGDSFEDTQYF.

This clonotype was seen many times. This chain joins TRBV12-3 or TRBV12-4 and TRBJ1-2; 10 bases are a match to TRBD1. The CDR3 sequence is 14 residues long. Trimming at V came to 6 bases and at J to 7 bases, leaving 8 bases not matched to a gene. Here the CDR3 DNA reads TGTGCCAGCAGCCTGACAGGGGGCTCCGGTGGCTACACCTTC. Residues: CASSLTGGSGGYTF.

V and J are TRBV5-6 and TRBJ1-2; 9 bases match TRBD1. Germline assignment: CDR1 SGHDT and CDR2 YYEEEE. Trimming cost V 4 bases and J 7 bases; bases outside gene matches: 8. This CDR3 comprises 14 residues. As DNA, the CDR3 is TGTGCCAGCAGCATTCTACAGGGGGCGCGTGGCTACACCTTC. This gives the protein CASSILQGARGYTF.

The V call is TRBV12-3 or TRBV12-4, the J call TRBJ1-5, with 8 bases fitting TRBD1. The CDR3 runs to 15 residues. V was clipped by 4 bases and J by 9 bases; unmatched bases: 11. The CDR3 loop is CASSSNKDRASPQHF. CDR3 DNA: TGTGCCAGCAGTTCCAACAAGGACAGGGCATCGCCCCAGCATTTT.

This clonotype appeared many times. The chain carries TRBV18 and TRBJ2-5, with D hard to call. CDR3 length: 16 amino acids. The V gene's germline CDR1 is KGHSH and CDR2 LQKENI. V dropped 1 base and J dropped 2 bases, with 14 bases sitting between them. CDR3 coding DNA: TGTGCCAGCTCACCACTCCCTGGTCTAGGACAAGAGACCCAGTACTTC. Translated: CASSPLPGLGQETQYF.

This clonotype has ten or more counts. V usage is TRBV11-1 and J usage is TRBJ2-3; D perhaps matches TRBD1 (6 bases). The CDR3 is 20 amino acids. Trimming cost V 1 base and J 7 bases, with 30 bases left between them. Per germline, CDR1 SGHAT and CDR2 FQDESV (reference sequence). This CDR3 reads CASSLVERGTYADLHYTQYF. The CDR3 DNA is TGTGCCAGCAGCTTAGTGGAGAGGGGGACCTACGCGGACCTTCACTATACGCAGTATTTT.

This clonotype has at least ten counts. The V call is TRBV28, the J call TRBJ2-7; TRBD2 might be the D (7 bases). The CDR3 is 15 residues long. Trimming pared 9 bases from V and 0 bases from J, leaving 18 bases between. CDR1 is MDHEN, CDR2 SYDVKM, per germline. CDR3 in DNA: TGTGCCAGTTCCCAAGGGAGGGGGAGCTCCTACGAGCAGTACTTC. It encodes CASSQGRGSSYEQYF.

This clonotype was seen ten or more times. This chain uses TRBV5-1 with TRBJ1-1; D is undetermined. The V end lost 3 bases, the J end lost 1 base, and 7 bases lay between the germline ends. This CDR3 comprises 13 residues. CDR1 is SGHRS and CDR2 is YFSETQ in the germline V gene. The CDR3 DNA sequence: TGCGCCAGCAGCTACGACGGGAACACTGAAGCTTTCTTT. Translation: CASSYDGNTEAFF.

The table lists this clonotype with many counts. V usage is TRBV24-1 and J usage is TRBJ2-1; TRBD1 aligns across 8 bases. The CDR3 length is 15 residues. Germline loops: CDR1 KGHDR, CDR2 SFDVKD. V lost 7 bases and J lost 2; bases outside the gene matches: 6. In DNA form, the CDR3 reads TGTGCCACCAGACCGGGACAGGACACCTACAATGAGCAGTTCTTC. Amino acids: CATRPGQDTYNEQFF.

Notes on this clonotype: Being one base from a much bigger clone, this may be a read error. The chain joins TRBV12-3 or TRBV12-4 to TRBJ2-1; D not resolved. The CDR3 runs 12 residues. CDR3 nucleotide sequence: TGTGCCAGCAGTTTATATGGGGTCGAGCAGTCCTTC. Protein product: CASSLYGVEQSF.

This clonotype has a count of ten or more. The J gene is TRBJ2-2, the V gene TRBV7-3; D gene ambiguous. This CDR3 is built from 14 residues. Between the trimmed V and J ends, which lost 2 bases and 6 bases, there was a span of 10 bases. Germline-derived CDR1 and CDR2 are SGHTA and FQGTGA. The CDR3 coding sequence is TGTGCCAGCAGCTTAGGATTTAGGTCCGGGGAGCTGTTTTTT. Translating gives CASSLGFRSGELFF.

This clonotype showed up many times. The rearrangement uses TRBV20-1 and TRBJ2-3, with 7 bases matching TRBD2. The CDR3 runs to 12 residues. CDR1 is DFQATT and CDR2 is SNEGSKA in the germline V gene (reference sequence). J gave up 6 bases and V 1 base, and 1 base lay outside the gene matches. CDR3: CSARGGGDTQYF. CDR3 bases: TGCAGTGCTAGAGGGGGGGGTGATACGCAGTATTTT.

The CDR3 here is CASSPTSSGDTQYF. CDR3 in DNA: TGTGCCAGCTCACCAACCTCCAGCGGTGATACGCAGTATTTT. This chain connects TRBV18 to TRBJ2-3, with D perhaps matching TRBD2 (5 bases). With 2 bases removed from V and 6 bases from J, the gap between germline ends came to 12 bases. The length of the CDR3 is 14 residues. CDR1 is KGHSH, CDR2 LQKENI, per germline.

The chain has TRBV7-3 and TRBJ2-1; D is perhaps TRBD1 or TRBD2 (6 bases each). The CDR3 runs 16 residues. Looked up from germline, CDR1 is SGHTA and CDR2 is FQGTGA. The V gene lost 5 bases and the J gene lost 2 bases, with 16 bases spanning the gap. CDR3 sequence reads: CASSPQRGETYNEQFF. The CDR3 nucleotides read TGTGCCAGCAGCCCACAAAGGGGGGAAACCTACAATGAGCAGTTCTTC.

The CDR3 coding sequence is TGTGCCAGCAGCCATCCCTCAAGGAATCAGCCCCAGCATTTT. This codes for CASSHPSRNQPQHF. The chain employs TRBV6-2 or TRBV6-3 and TRBJ1-5; no clear D. Germline V CDR1 and CDR2: MNHEY, SVGEGT. The CDR3 is 14 residues long. V was shortened by 6 bases and J by 4 bases, with 13 bases between the two germline ends.

This clonotype has ten or more counts. The chain links TRBV5-1 to TRBJ2-7; the D is unclear. This CDR3 spans 13 amino acids. Trimming took 0 bases from V and 7 from J, leaving 11 bases between them. In germline, CDR1 is SGHRS, CDR2 YFSETQ. The CDR3 nucleotides are TGCGCCAGCAGCTTGGAGCCCCCAGCGGAGCAGTACTTC. This gives the protein CASSLEPPAEQYF.

This clonotype has a count of ten or more. The chain links TRBV20-1 to TRBJ2-5, with 8 nucleotides matching TRBD2. The CDR3 loop spans 13 amino acids. V lost 5 bases and J lost 4; bases outside the gene matches: 6. Germline V lookup: CDR1 DFQATT, CDR2 SNEGSKA (reference sequence). Here the CDR3 reads CSAGGLEGETQYF. The CDR3 DNA reads TGCAGTGCTGGGGGACTAGAAGGAGAGACCCAGTACTTC.

This clonotype was recorded at least ten times. The chain couples TRBV12-3 or TRBV12-4 to TRBJ1-1, with D possibly matching TRBD1 (6 bases). The ends were cut back, 8 bases at V and 8 bases at J, with 18 bases in the middle. CDR3 length: 13 amino acids. CDR3 sequence: CASVWGGAGEAFF. CDR3 bases: TGTGCCAGCGTTTGGGGGGGCGCCGGAGAAGCTTTCTTT.

This clonotype was seen repeatedly, ten times or more. The chain carries TRBV16 and TRBJ2-7; D perhaps matches TRBD1 (6 bases). Germline values: CDR1 KGHSY, CDR2 FQNENV. V was trimmed by 4 bases and J by 3 bases, leaving 7 bases between them. The CDR3 has 12 amino acids. CDR3 loop: CASSRQVYEQYF. As DNA, the CDR3 is TGTGCCAGCAGCCGACAGGTCTACGAGCAGTACTTC.

This clonotype has a count of ten or more. The chain combines TRBV7-2 with TRBJ2-7; 11 bases line up with TRBD2. Trimming at V came to 0 bases and at J to 3 bases, leaving 7 bases not matched to a gene. There are 17 residues in the CDR3. The germline CDR1 and CDR2 sequences are SGHTA and FQGNSA. In DNA form, the CDR3 reads TGTGCCAGCAGCTTAGCCCTGACTAGCGGGGCGAACTACGAGCAGTACTTC. Translated, it gives CASSLALTSGANYEQYF.

The genes are TRBV12-3 or TRBV12-4 and TRBJ2-3; unclear D gene. V gave up 3 bases and J gave up 7 bases, with 8 bases separating them. This CDR3 contains 12 residues. The CDR3 nucleotides read TGTGCCAGCAGTTTTGATCCTCATACGCAGTATTTT. It codes for CASSFDPHTQYF.

This chain links TRBV6-5 with TRBJ2-5; 8 bases fit TRBD2. The CDR3 covers 14 residues. Germline V gene lookup returns CDR1 MNHEY and CDR2 SVGAGI. The V segment lost 7 bases and the J segment 1 base; nucleotides outside the gene matches: 5. As DNA, the CDR3 is TGTGCCAGCAACACGGGGGGGGCCCAAGAGACCCAGTACTTC. Amino acids: CASNTGGAQETQYF.

This clonotype was picked up a small number of times. The V gene is TRBV5-1, the J gene TRBJ2-1; D may be TRBD2 (5 bases). The germline V gene has CDR1 SGHRS and CDR2 YFSETQ. The V and J ends lost 1 base and 1 base respectively, with 12 bases between them. CDR3 length: 16 amino acids. The chain's CDR3 is CASSLRGRPSYNEQFF. CDR3 DNA: TGCGCCAGCAGCTTGAGAGGGCGCCCATCCTACAATGAGCAGTTCTTC.

The chain uses TRBV7-2 and TRBJ2-7, with 14 bases matching TRBD2. Germline V gives CDR1 SGHTA, CDR2 FQGNSA. The ends lost 11 bases at V and 3 bases at J; junction bases unmatched: 12. The CDR3 covers 16 residues. The CDR3 nucleotides read TGTGCCTCATCGGGACTAGCGGGGGCCGGCCGCTACGAGCAGTACTTC. It codes for CASSGLAGAGRYEQYF.

In its sample, this clonotype was seen a few times. The genes are TRBV4-2 and TRBJ1-5, with D possibly TRBD1 on 6 matching bases. Trimming removed 3 bases at V and 10 bases at J, with 22 bases between. Germline V gene lookup returns CDR1 LGHNA and CDR2 YNFKEQ. The CDR3 runs 16 residues. CDR3 sequence: CASSQSGGARDPPQHF. CDR3 DNA sequence: TGTGCCAGCAGCCAGAGCGGGGGGGCGCGGGATCCTCCCCAGCATTTT.

At least ten counts were recorded for this clonotype. The V gene is TRBV28, the J gene TRBJ1-1, with 7 bases fitting TRBD1. The length of the CDR3 is 13 residues. Germline V gene sequence: CDR1 MDHEN, CDR2 SYDVKM. V lost 7 bases to trimming and J lost 6 bases; unmatched junction nucleotides: 8. The CDR3 DNA is TGTGCCAGCACAGAAAGGGGGCGGGCTGAAGCTTTCTTT. This sequence encodes CASTERGRAEAFF.

The sample holds many counts of this clonotype. CDR3 in amino acids: CASSQDPGLAGGPGDTQYF. The CDR3 region has the DNA TGCGCCAGCAGCCAAGACCCCGGACTAGCGGGGGGGCCCGGAGATACGCAGTATTTT. This sequence joins TRBV4-1 and TRBJ2-3; 15 positions agree with TRBD2. CDR3 length: 19 residues. CDR1 and CDR2 (germline): MGHRA, YSYEKL. V dropped 0 bases and J dropped 5; count of bases not matched to a gene: 9.

This clonotype was recorded many times. The chain employs TRBV27 and TRBJ2-2; D unclear. The CDR3 covers 14 residues. Germline lookup yields CDR1 MNHEY and CDR2 SMNVEV (reference sequence). With 1 base removed from V and 1 base from J, the gap between germline ends came to 4 bases. This CDR3 reads CASSLYGNTGELFF. The DNA for the CDR3 is TGTGCCAGCAGTTTATATGGGAACACCGGGGAGCTGTTTTTT.

This clonotype was counted a few times. The chain links TRBV5-1 to TRBJ2-1, with TRBD2 matching 8 bases. In germline, CDR1 is SGHRS, CDR2 YFSETQ. After removal of 4 bases from V and 2 bases from J, the junction contained 2 bases not matched to a gene. The CDR3 loop spans 14 amino acids. As DNA, the CDR3 is TGCGCCAGCAGCGTTAGCGGGACCTACAATGAGCAGTTCTTC. Its protein product is CASSVSGTYNEQFF.

This clonotype was found many times. This rearrangement joins TRBV6-6 to TRBJ1-6; 8 bases fit TRBD1. The CDR3 extends over 13 amino acids. Looked up from germline, CDR1 is MNHNY and CDR2 is SVGAGI (reference sequence). V shed 8 bases, J shed 8 bases, and the junction held 5 bases outside the gene matches. CDR3 residues: CASGQGTDSPLHF. The CDR3 bases are TGTGCCAGCGGACAGGGTACCGATTCACCCCTCCACTTT.